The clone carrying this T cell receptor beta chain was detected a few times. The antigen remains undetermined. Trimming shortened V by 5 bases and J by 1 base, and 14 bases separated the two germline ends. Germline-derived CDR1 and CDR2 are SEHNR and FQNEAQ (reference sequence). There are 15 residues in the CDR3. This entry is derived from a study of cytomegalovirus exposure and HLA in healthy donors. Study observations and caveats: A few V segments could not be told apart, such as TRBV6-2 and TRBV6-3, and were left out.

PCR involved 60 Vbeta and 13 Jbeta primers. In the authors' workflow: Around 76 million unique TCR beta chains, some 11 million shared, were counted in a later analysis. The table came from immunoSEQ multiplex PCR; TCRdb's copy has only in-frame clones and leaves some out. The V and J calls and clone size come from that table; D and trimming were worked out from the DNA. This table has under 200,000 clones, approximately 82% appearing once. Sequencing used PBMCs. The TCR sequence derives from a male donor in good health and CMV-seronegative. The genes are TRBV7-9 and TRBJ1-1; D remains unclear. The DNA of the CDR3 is TGTGCCAGCAGCCTCGCCCCCCGGGGGAACACTGAAGCTTTCTTT. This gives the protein CASSLAPRGNTEAFF.